This TCR beta chain appears in the sequencing data of a study of T cells in Graves' hyperthyroidism and ophthalmopathy. This clonotype came up many times. This CDR3 contains 16 residues. Trimming shortened V by 2 bases and J by 5 bases, and 15 bases separated the two germline ends. The V gene's germline CDR1 is MNHEY and CDR2 SMNVEV (reference sequence). Amplification of TCR beta CDR3 regions used RNA as the template. In the first-round RT-PCR of the TCR CDR3, the HTBI primer set was used. TCRdb redid the calling of the multiplex PCR reads with MiXCR, one entry per CDR3 protein. Here the sample spans roughly 420,000 distinct CDR3 sequences, about an eighth being singletons. Reasons for excluding patients were uncontrolled infection, other autoimmune disease, pregnancy or lactation. PBMCs stemmed from under 11 ml fresh peripheral blood.

Source material: blood. The chain carries TRBV27 and TRBJ1-4; tentative D call: TRBD1 (5 bases). This TCR derives from a woman between 18 and 30 years old with Graves' hyperthyroidism. The DNA for the CDR3 is TGTGCCAGCAGTTTAACTTGGACCCGGACAAATGAAAAACTGTTTTTT. Translating gives CASSLTWTRTNEKLFF.